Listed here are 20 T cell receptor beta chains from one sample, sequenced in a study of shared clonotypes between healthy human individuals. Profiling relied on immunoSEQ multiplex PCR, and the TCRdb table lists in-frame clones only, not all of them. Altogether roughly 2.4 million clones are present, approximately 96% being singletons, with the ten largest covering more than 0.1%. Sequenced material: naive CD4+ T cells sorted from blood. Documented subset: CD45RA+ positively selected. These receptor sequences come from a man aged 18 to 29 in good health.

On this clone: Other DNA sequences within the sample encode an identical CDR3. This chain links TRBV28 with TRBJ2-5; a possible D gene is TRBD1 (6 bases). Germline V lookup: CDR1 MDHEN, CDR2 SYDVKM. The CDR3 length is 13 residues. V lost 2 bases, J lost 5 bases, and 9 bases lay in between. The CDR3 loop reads CASSLGGGETQYF. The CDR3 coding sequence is TGTGCCAGCAGTTTAGGGGGCGGGGAGACCCAGTACTTC.

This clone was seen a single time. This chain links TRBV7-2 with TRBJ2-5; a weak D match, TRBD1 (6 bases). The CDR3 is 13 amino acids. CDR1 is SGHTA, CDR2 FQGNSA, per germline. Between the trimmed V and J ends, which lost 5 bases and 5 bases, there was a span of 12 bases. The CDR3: CASSPDRRETQYF. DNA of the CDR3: TGTGCCAGCAGCCCCGACAGGAGGGAGACCCAGTACTTC. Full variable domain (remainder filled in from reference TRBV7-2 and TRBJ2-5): GAGVSQSPSNKVTEKGKDVELRCDPISGHTALYWYRQSLGQGLEFLIYFQGNSAPDKSGLPSDRFSAERTGGSVSTLTIQRTQQEDSAVYLCASSPDRRETQYFGPGTRLLVL.

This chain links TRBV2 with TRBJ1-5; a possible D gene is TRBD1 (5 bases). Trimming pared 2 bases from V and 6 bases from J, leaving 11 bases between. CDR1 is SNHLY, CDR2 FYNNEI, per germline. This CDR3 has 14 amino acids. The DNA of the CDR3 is TGTGCCAGCAGTGAATTGGGGCAAGGTCAGCCCCAGCATTTT. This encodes CASSELGQGQPQHF.

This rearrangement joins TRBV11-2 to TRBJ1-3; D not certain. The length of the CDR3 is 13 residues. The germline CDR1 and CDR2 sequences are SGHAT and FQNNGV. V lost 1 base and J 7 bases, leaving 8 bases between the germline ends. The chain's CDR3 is CASSLGRSNTIYF. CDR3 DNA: TGTGCCAGCAGCTTAGGGCGAAGCAACACCATATATTTT.

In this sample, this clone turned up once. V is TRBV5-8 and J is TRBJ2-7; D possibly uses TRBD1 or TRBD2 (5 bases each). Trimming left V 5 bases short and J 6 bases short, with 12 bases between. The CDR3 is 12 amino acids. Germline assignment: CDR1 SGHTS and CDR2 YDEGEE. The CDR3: CASRSQGREQYF. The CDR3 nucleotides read TGTGCCAGCAGGTCCCAGGGACGCGAGCAGTACTTC.

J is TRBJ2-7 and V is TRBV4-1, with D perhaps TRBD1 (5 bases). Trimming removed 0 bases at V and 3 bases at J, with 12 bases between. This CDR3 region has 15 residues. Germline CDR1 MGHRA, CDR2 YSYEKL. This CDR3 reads CASSQDSTGSYEQYF. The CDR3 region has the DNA TGCGCCAGCAGCCAAGATAGTACAGGAAGCTACGAGCAGTACTTC.

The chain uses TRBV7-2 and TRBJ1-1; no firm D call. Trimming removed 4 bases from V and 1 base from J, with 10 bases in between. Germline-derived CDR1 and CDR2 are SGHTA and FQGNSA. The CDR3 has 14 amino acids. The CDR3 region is CASSSRMWNTEAFF. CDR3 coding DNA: TGTGCCAGCAGCTCCCGGATGTGGAACACTGAAGCTTTCTTT.

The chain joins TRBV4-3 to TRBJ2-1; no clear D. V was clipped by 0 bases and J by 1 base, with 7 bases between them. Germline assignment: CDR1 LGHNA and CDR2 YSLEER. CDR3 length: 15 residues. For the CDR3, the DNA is TGCGCCAGCAGCCAAGATCTCAGTTCCTACAATGAGCAGTTCTTC. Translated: CASSQDLSSYNEQFF.

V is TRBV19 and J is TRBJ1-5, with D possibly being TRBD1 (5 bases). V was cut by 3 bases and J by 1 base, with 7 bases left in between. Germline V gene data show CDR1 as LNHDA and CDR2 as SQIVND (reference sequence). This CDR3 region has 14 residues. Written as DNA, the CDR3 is TGTGCCAGTAGTATGTGGGACAGCAATCAGCCCCAGCATTTT. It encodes CASSMWDSNQPQHF.

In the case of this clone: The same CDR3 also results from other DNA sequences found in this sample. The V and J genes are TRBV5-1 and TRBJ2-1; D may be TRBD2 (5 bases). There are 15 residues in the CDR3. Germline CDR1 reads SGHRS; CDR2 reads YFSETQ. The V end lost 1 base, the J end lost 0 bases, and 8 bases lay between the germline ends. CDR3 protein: CASSLSGSSYNEQFF. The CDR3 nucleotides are TGCGCCAGCAGCTTGTCGGGGAGCTCCTACAATGAGCAGTTCTTC.

CDR3 sequence: CASSARTGSNYGYTF. As DNA, the CDR3 is TGTGCCAGCAGCGCAAGGACAGGATCTAACTATGGCTACACCTTC. This chain links TRBV11-3 with TRBJ1-2; 7 nucleotides line up with TRBD1. After removal of 5 bases from V and 0 bases from J, the junction contained 6 bases not matched to a gene. Germline values: CDR1 SGHNT, CDR2 YENEEA. The CDR3 length is 15 residues. The whole variable domain, remainder taken from reference TRBV11-3 and TRBJ1-2, is EAGVVQSPRYKIIEKKQPVAFWCNPISGHNTLYWYLQNLGQGPELLIRYENEEAVDDSQLPKDRFSAERLKGVDSTLKIQPAELGDSAVYLCASSARTGSNYGYTFGSGTRLTVV.

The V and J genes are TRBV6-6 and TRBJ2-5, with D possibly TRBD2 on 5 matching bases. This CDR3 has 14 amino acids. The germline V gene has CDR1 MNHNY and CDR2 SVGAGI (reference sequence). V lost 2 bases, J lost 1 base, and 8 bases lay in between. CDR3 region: CASSYERIQETQYF. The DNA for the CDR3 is TGTGCCAGCAGTTACGAGCGGATCCAAGAGACCCAGTACTTC.

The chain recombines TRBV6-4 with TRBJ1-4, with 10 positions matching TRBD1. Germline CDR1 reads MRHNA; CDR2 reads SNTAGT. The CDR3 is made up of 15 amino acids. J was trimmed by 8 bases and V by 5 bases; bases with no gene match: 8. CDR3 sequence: CASSKTGGAREKLFF. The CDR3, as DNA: TGTGCCAGCAGTAAGACAGGGGGCGCGAGAGAAAAACTGTTTTTT.

CDR3 sequence: CASSEPGAGVPGYTF. CDR3 in DNA: TGCGCCAGCAGTGAGCCTGGGGCAGGGGTGCCTGGCTACACCTTC. The chain is built from TRBV10-2 and TRBJ1-2, with D possibly being TRBD1 (6 bases). Germline CDR1 reads WSHSY; CDR2 reads SAAADI. The CDR3 is 15 amino acids. The V end lost 2 bases, the J end lost 7 bases, and 17 bases lay between the germline ends.

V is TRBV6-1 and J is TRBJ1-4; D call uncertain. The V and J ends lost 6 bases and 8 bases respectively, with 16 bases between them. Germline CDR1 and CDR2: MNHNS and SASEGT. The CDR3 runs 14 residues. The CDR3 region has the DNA TGTGCCAGCAGAGCCGCGGTGGCTCGAGAAAAACTGTTTTTT. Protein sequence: CASRAAVAREKLFF.

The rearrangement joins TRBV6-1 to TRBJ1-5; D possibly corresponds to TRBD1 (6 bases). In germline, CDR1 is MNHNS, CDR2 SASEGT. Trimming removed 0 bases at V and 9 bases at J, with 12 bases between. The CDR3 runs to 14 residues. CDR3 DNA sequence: TGTGCCAGCAGTGAAGCACCTGGGACACTGCCCCAGCATTTT. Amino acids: CASSEAPGTLPQHF.

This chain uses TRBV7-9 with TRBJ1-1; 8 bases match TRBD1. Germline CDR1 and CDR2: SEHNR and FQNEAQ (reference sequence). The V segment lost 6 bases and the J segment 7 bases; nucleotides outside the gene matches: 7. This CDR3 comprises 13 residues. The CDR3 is CASRNGQGNEAFF. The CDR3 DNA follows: TGTGCCAGCAGAAACGGACAGGGCAATGAAGCTTTCTTT.

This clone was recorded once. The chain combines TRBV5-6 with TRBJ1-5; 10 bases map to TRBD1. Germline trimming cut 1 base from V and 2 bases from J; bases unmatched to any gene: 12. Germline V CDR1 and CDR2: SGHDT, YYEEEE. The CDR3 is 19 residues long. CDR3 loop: CASSLRDRGLLRGNQPQHF. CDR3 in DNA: TGTGCCAGCAGCTTGCGGGACAGGGGACTTCTAAGGGGCAATCAGCCCCAGCATTTT.

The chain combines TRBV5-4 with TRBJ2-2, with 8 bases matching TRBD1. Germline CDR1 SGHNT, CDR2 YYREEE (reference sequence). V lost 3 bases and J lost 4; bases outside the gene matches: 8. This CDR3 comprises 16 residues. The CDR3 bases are TGTGCCAGCAGCTCCAGACAGGGGTTGGGCACCGGGGAGCTGTTTTTT. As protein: CASSSRQGLGTGELFF.

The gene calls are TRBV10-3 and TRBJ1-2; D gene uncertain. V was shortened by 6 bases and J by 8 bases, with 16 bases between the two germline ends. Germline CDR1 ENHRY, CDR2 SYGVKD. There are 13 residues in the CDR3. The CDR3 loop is CAIRLDQFSGYTF. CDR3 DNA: TGTGCCATCAGGTTGGACCAGTTTTCCGGCTACACCTTC.